The present T cell receptor beta chain was sequenced within a study of T cell changes during pregnancy in multiple sclerosis. This CDR3 comprises 15 residues. Germline CDR1 and CDR2: MNHEY and SMNVEV (reference sequence). Between the trimmed V and J ends, which lost 2 bases and 5 bases, there was a span of 15 bases. TCRdb's copy holds only in-frame clones and misses some; the assay was immunoSEQ multiplex PCR. The table lists around 130,000 clones, roughly 96% of them singletons. The chain couples TRBV27 to TRBJ2-5; D is possibly TRBD1 (5 bases). This clonotype originated in a female donor with multiple sclerosis, enrolled in a pregnancy study. Sequenced here: peripheral blood, sampled after pregnancy. CDR3 nucleotides: TGTGCCAGCAGTTTAGGGCAGGGAATTATGGAGACCCAGTACTTC. This sequence encodes CASSLGQGIMETQYF.